One sample yielded the 26 T cell receptor beta chains listed below, sequenced in a study of cytomegalovirus exposure and HLA in healthy donors. Here immunoSEQ multiplex PCR was the method, and the copy in TCRdb shows in-frame clones only, minus some. This sample yields 200,000 or so clones, of which more than 75% are seen a single time; approximately 7% belongs to the top ten. The specimen was PBMCs. These receptors all come from a man aged 18 to 29 in good health and CMV-seropositive.

The table lists this clone with a few counts. The J gene is TRBJ1-1, the V gene TRBV5-1, with TRBD1 matching over 7 bases. V lost 3 bases, J lost 0 bases, and 8 bases stayed unmatched. The CDR3 totals 16 residues. Per the germline V gene, CDR1 is SGHRS and CDR2 is YFSETQ. The CDR3 region has the DNA TGCGCCAGCAGCTGGGGGGTAGGGGGCATGAACACTGAAGCTTTCTTT. It is translated as CASSWGVGGMNTEAFF.

This chain joins TRBV6-1 and TRBJ1-5; D uncertain. Trimming left V 4 bases short and J 4 bases short, with 11 bases between. Germline CDR1 is MNHNS and CDR2 is SASEGT. This CDR3 has 14 residues. CDR3 loop: CASSGISLNQPQHF. The CDR3 DNA is TGTGCCAGCAGTGGCATTTCACTAAATCAGCCCCAGCATTTT.

The gene calls are TRBV2 and TRBJ2-5; D is ambiguous. Per the germline V gene, CDR1 is SNHLY and CDR2 is FYNNEI. The germline V and J ends were trimmed by 5 bases and 9 bases, with 10 bases remaining between them. The CDR3 loop spans 11 amino acids. CDR3 residues: CASSSSRAQYF. As DNA, the CDR3 is TGTGCCAGCAGTAGCTCCCGGGCCCAGTACTTC.

This clone was counted only a few times. The CDR3 DNA reads TGTGCCACCCGGAAACAGACCGACACCGGGGAGCTGTTTTTT. Translation gives CATRKQTDTGELFF. J is TRBJ2-2 and V is TRBV6-1; D remains ambiguous. The germline gives CDR1 MNHNS, CDR2 SASEGT. The V and J ends lost 10 bases and 3 bases respectively, with 15 bases between them. The length of the CDR3 is 14 residues.

This chain uses TRBV27 with TRBJ2-1; D gene uncertain. Trimming stripped 3 bases from V and 5 bases from J, with 5 bases between. The CDR3 runs 12 residues. The germline V gene encodes CDR1 MNHEY and CDR2 SMNVEV (reference sequence). The CDR3 spells CASSFPNNEQFF. CDR3 in DNA: TGTGCCAGCAGTTTCCCAAACAATGAGCAGTTCTTC.

This rearrangement joins TRBV27 to TRBJ2-7; no reliable D call. This CDR3 comprises 12 residues. CDR1 and CDR2 from the germline V gene are MNHEY and SMNVEV (reference sequence). V lost 10 bases and J lost 0, with 10 bases in between. The CDR3 protein is CATRSFSYEQYF. CDR3 sequence (DNA): TGTGCCACGAGGAGTTTCTCCTACGAGCAGTACTTC.

The chain recombines TRBV4-1 with TRBJ2-3, with no clear D. The germline V gene encodes CDR1 MGHRA and CDR2 YSYEKL. The CDR3 has 15 residues. Trimming removed 3 bases from V and 1 base from J, with 11 bases in between. DNA for the CDR3: TGCGCCAGCAGCCACCTCCTCTATGGCACAGATACGCAGTATTTT. It is translated as CASSHLLYGTDTQYF.

The chain couples TRBV11-2 to TRBJ1-2; no reliable D call. V was cut by 2 bases and J by 5 bases, with 9 bases left in between. The CDR3 totals 13 residues. Germline CDR1 SGHAT, CDR2 FQNNGV. CDR3 in DNA: TGTGCCAGCAGCTTACGGGCGGGTTATGGCTACACCTTC. This encodes CASSLRAGYGYTF.

This clone was counted once. The chain has TRBV7-2 and TRBJ2-3, with TRBD1 matching over 7 bases. Trimming took 5 bases from V and 2 from J; bases not matched to a gene: 7. From germline, CDR1 is SGHTA and CDR2 FQGNSA. The CDR3 consists of 15 residues. The CDR3 nucleotides read TGTGCCAGCAGCCAGGGACAGACATACACAGATACGCAGTATTTT. This gives the protein CASSQGQTYTDTQYF.

V is TRBV5-4 and J is TRBJ2-1; no firm D call. CDR1 SGHNT and CDR2 YYREEE come from the germline V gene (reference sequence). The CDR3 length is 13 residues. V lost 4 bases to trimming and J lost 8 bases, with 13 bases between them. The CDR3 loop is CASSPWSLDEQFF. In nucleotides, the CDR3 is TGTGCCAGCAGCCCCTGGAGTTTGGATGAGCAGTTCTTC. The variable domain in full, completed from reference TRBV5-4 and TRBJ2-1, reads ETGVTQSPTHLIKTRGQQVTLRCSSQSGHNTVSWYQQALGQGPQFIFQYYREEENGRGNFPPRFSGLQFPNYSSELNVNALELDDSALYLCASSPWSLDEQFFGPGTRLTVL.

Here the CDR3 DNA reads TGTGCCAGCAGGACTACAGGGGTTGGGGCCAACGTCCTGACTTTC. Residues: CASRTTGVGANVLTF. The chain recombines TRBV28 with TRBJ2-6, with 7 bases aligning to TRBD1. With 6 bases clipped from V and 3 bases from J, the junction kept 5 bases outside the gene matches. The CDR3 has 15 amino acids. Per the germline V gene, CDR1 is MDHEN and CDR2 is SYDVKM.

The rearrangement uses TRBV15 and TRBJ2-2; D is perhaps TRBD2 (6 bases). Trimming shortened V by 3 bases and J by 5 bases, and 16 bases separated the two germline ends. The germline CDR1 and CDR2 sequences are LNHNV and YYDKDF (reference sequence). This CDR3 spans 16 amino acids. CDR3 amino acids: CATSSRRGIGTGELFF. The CDR3, as DNA: TGTGCCACCAGCAGTCGACGGGGGATAGGTACCGGGGAGCTGTTTTTT.

In DNA form, the CDR3 reads TGTGCCAGCAGCGTAGTCCAGGGTGGGCGCACCGGGGAGCTGTTTTTT. As protein: CASSVVQGGRTGELFF. The V and J genes are TRBV9 and TRBJ2-2; perhaps TRBD1 as D (5 bases). Deletions cut 0 bases from V and 4 bases from J, with 13 bases between. The CDR3 totals 16 residues. Germline-derived CDR1 and CDR2 are SGDLS and YYNGEE.

The chain has TRBV27 and TRBJ2-1; TRBD2 matches 10 bases. The J segment lost 12 bases and the V segment lost 6 bases, leaving 11 bases of the junction unmatched. Germline CDR1 and CDR2: MNHEY and SMNVEV (reference sequence). The CDR3 is 14 amino acids. The CDR3 sequence is CASSTSGIILGQFF. CDR3 nucleotides: TGTGCCAGCAGCACTAGCGGGATAATCCTTGGGCAGTTCTTC.

The J gene is TRBJ2-5, the V gene TRBV18, with a tentative D call TRBD2 (6 bases). CDR1 and CDR2 from the germline V gene are KGHSH and LQKENI. The CDR3 is 17 amino acids. V shed 9 bases and J shed 3 bases, with 26 bases lying between them. The chain's CDR3 is CASRPPRAQLAEETQYF. In nucleotides, the CDR3 is TGTGCCAGTCGCCCGCCGAGGGCCCAACTAGCCGAAGAGACCCAGTACTTC.

The chain combines TRBV11-3 with TRBJ2-7; D is unresolved. Trimming left V 5 bases short and J 2 bases short, with 19 bases between. The CDR3 totals 16 residues. Germline-derived CDR1 and CDR2 are SGHNT and YENEEA. Written as DNA, the CDR3 is TGTGCCAGCAGCCTCAGATCAGGTACGCCACCCTACGAGCAGTACTTC. Amino acids: CASSLRSGTPPYEQYF.

The J gene is TRBJ2-7, the V gene TRBV29-1; possibly TRBD1 for D (5 bases). This CDR3 region has 11 residues. The V end lost 4 bases, the J end lost 6 bases, and 10 bases lay between the germline ends. Germline values: CDR1 SQVTM, CDR2 ANQGSEA. The CDR3: CSVAQGTEQYF. The CDR3 nucleotides are TGCAGCGTTGCTCAGGGTACCGAGCAGTACTTC.

The chain uses TRBV27 and TRBJ2-7; D remains unclear. The V end was cut by 4 bases, the J end by 2 bases, with 9 bases between. The CDR3 has 13 amino acids. Germline-derived CDR1 and CDR2 are MNHEY and SMNVEV (reference sequence). CDR3 coding DNA: TGTGCCAGCAGTTACCAGGAAGCCTACGAGCAGTACTTC. Its protein is CASSYQEAYEQYF.

The chain uses TRBV19 and TRBJ1-1, with D perhaps matching TRBD1 (6 bases). The CDR3 has 12 residues. Trimming left V 8 bases short and J 5 bases short, with 12 bases between. Germline CDR1 LNHDA, CDR2 SQIVND (reference sequence). CDR3 amino acids: CASANRATEAFF. CDR3 sequence (DNA): TGTGCCAGTGCCAACAGGGCGACTGAAGCTTTCTTT.

The chain employs TRBV5-1 and TRBJ2-4; D unclear. The CDR3 length is 11 residues. V lost 3 bases, J lost 9 bases, and 7 bases lay in between. Germline V gene lookup returns CDR1 SGHRS and CDR2 YFSETQ. CDR3 in DNA: TGCGCCAGCAGCTCCTCCAGCATTCAGTACTTC. Amino acids: CASSSSSIQYF.

The rearrangement joins TRBV5-1 to TRBJ2-2, with 11 bases fitting TRBD2. The length of the CDR3 is 16 residues. Looked up from germline, CDR1 is SGHRS and CDR2 is YFSETQ. Trimming took 3 bases from V and 1 from J; bases not matched to a gene: 2. DNA for the CDR3: TGCGCCAGCAGCTATCTAGCGGGAGGGAACACCGGGGAGCTGTTTTTT. Translated, it gives CASSYLAGGNTGELFF.

The V and J genes are TRBV19 and TRBJ1-2; 10 bases fit TRBD1. With 7 bases clipped from V and 4 bases from J, the junction kept 12 bases outside the gene matches. Looked up from germline, CDR1 is LNHDA and CDR2 is SQIVND (reference sequence). This CDR3 comprises 16 residues. The CDR3 loop reads CASTPGQGGPFYGYTF. CDR3 nucleotide sequence: TGTGCCAGTACCCCCGGACAGGGGGGCCCGTTCTATGGCTACACCTTC.

This chain links TRBV27 with TRBJ2-7; TRBD1 matches at 8 bases. In germline, CDR1 is MNHEY, CDR2 SMNVEV (reference sequence). The V and J ends lost 4 bases and 3 bases, in that order; junction bases with no gene match: 5. The CDR3 has 14 residues. The CDR3 bases are TGTGCCAGCAGTTATGAGACAGGGGTCTACGAGCAGTACTTC. This translates into CASSYETGVYEQYF.

In its sample, this clone is large. This chain uses TRBV4-3 with TRBJ2-7, with 7 bases aligning to TRBD1. CDR3 length: 15 residues. Germline CDR1 LGHNA, CDR2 YSLEER. The trim removed 0 bases at V and 1 base at J, leaving 3 bases unmatched. The DNA of the CDR3 is TGCGCCAGCAGCCAAGATTGGGACAGTTCCTACGAGCAGTACTTC. Translated: CASSQDWDSSYEQYF.

This clone was observed a handful of times. The chain has TRBV4-3 and TRBJ1-4; D is uncertain. V shed 1 base and J shed 7 bases, with 7 bases lying between them. CDR3 length equals 13 residues. Germline CDR1 LGHNA, CDR2 YSLEER. In nucleotides, the CDR3 is TGCGCCAGCAGCCAAGTATCCGGTGAAAAACTGTTTTTT. Translating it yields CASSQVSGEKLFF.

The J gene is TRBJ1-1, the V gene TRBV2; D remains unclear. V lost 5 bases, J lost 5 bases, and 9 bases lay in between. This CDR3 is 12 amino acids long. Germline V gene data show CDR1 as SNHLY and CDR2 as FYNNEI. CDR3 residues: CASSFLRTEAFF. CDR3 DNA: TGTGCCAGCAGTTTTCTGCGGACTGAAGCTTTCTTT.